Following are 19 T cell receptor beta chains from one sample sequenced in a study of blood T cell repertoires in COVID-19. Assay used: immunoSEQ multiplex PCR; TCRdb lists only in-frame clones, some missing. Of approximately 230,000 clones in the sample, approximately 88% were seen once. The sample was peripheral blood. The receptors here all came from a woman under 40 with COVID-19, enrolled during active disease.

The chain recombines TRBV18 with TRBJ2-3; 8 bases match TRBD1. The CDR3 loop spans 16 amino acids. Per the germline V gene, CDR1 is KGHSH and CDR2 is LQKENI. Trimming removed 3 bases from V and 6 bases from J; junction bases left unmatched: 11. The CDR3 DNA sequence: TGTGCCAGCTCACCGGCTGTTTACAGGGGGAGGGATACGCAGTATTTT. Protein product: CASSPAVYRGRDTQYF.

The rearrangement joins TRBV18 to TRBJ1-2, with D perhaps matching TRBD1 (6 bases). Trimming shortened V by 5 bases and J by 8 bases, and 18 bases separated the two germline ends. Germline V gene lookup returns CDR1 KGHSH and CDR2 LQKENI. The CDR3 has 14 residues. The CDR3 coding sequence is TGTGCCAGCTCATCAGGGGCCGGGGCACAGGGCTACACCTTC. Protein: CASSSGAGAQGYTF.

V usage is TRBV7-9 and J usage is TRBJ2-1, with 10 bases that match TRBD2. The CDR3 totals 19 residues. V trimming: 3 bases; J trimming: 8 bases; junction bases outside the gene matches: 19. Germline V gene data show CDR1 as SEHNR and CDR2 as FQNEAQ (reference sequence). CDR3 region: CASSFVLGTASGGGHEQFF. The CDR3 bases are TGTGCCAGCAGCTTTGTCCTGGGTACGGCTAGCGGGGGAGGGCATGAGCAGTTCTTC.

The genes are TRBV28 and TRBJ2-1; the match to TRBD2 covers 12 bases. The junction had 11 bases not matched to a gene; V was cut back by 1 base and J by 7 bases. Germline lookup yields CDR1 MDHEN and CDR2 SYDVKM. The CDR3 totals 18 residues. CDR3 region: CASSLLASGRADYNEQFF. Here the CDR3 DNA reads TGTGCCAGCAGTTTATTGGCTAGCGGGAGGGCCGATTATAATGAGCAGTTCTTC.

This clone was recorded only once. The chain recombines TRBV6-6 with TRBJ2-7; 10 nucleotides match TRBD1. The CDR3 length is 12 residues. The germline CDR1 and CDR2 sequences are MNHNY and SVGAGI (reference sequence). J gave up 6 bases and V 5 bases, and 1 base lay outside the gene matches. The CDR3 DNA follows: TGTGCCAGCAGTGGACAGGGGGGCGAGCAGTACTTC. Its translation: CASSGQGGEQYF.

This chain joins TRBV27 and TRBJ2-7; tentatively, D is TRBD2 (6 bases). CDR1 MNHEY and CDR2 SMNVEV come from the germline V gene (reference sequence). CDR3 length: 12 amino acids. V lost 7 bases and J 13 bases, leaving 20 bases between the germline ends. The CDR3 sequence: CASKTSGTRVYV. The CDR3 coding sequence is TGTGCCAGCAAAACCTCCGGGACTCGAGTTTACGTC.

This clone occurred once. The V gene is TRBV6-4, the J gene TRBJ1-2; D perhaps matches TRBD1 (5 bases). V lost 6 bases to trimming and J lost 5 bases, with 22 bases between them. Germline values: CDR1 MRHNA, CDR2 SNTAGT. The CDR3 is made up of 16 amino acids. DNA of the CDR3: TGTGCCAGCAGCCCCCAAGAAGGGGTAGGGGCTTATGGCTACACCTTC. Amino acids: CASSPQEGVGAYGYTF.

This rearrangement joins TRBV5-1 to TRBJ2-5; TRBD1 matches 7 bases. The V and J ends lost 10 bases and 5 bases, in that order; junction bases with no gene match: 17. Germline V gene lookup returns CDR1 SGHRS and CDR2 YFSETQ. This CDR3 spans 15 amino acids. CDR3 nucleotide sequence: TGCGCCGGGGCGCTGACAGGGATAAACGGGGAGACCCAGTACTTC. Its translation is CAGALTGINGETQYF.

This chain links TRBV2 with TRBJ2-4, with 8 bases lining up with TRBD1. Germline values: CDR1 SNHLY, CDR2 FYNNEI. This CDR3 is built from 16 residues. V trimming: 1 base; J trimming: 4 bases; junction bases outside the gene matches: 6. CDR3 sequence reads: CASSEGQGWEKNIQYF. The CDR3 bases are TGTGCCAGCAGTGAAGGACAGGGGTGGGAAAAAAACATTCAGTACTTC.

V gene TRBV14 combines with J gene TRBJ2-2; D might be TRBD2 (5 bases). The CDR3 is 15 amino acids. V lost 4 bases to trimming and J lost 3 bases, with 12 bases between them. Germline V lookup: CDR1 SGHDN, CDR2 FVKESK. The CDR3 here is CASSLRPADTGELFF. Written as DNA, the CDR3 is TGTGCCAGCAGCCTCAGGCCAGCGGACACCGGGGAGCTGTTTTTT.

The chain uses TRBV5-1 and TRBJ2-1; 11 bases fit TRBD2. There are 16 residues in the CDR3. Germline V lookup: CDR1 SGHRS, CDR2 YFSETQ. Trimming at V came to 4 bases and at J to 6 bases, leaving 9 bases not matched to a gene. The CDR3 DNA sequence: TGCGCCAGCAGCCGGCTAACTAGCGGGGGATCCAATGAGCAGTTCTTC. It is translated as CASSRLTSGGSNEQFF.

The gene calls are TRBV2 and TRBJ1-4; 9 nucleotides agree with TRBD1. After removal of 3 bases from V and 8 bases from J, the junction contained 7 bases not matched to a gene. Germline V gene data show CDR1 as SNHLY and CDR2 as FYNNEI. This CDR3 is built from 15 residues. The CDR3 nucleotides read TGTGCCAGCAGTGATGACAGGACAGGGGTCGAAAAACTGTTTTTT. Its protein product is CASSDDRTGVEKLFF.

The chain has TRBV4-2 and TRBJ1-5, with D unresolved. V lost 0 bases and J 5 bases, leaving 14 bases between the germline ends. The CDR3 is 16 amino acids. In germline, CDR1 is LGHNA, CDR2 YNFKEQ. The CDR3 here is CASSQDRGSLDQPQHF. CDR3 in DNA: TGTGCCAGCAGCCAAGATAGAGGCAGCTTGGATCAGCCCCAGCATTTT.

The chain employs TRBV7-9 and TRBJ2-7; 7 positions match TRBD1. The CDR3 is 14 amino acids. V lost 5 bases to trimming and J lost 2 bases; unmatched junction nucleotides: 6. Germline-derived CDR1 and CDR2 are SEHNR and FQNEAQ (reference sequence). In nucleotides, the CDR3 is TGTGCCAGCAGCCCGCCGACAGGGCCCTACGAGCAGTACTTC. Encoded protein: CASSPPTGPYEQYF.

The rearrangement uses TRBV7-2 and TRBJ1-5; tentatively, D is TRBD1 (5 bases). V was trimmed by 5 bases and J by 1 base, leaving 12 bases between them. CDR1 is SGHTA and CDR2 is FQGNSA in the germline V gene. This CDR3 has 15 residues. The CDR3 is CASSGGEESNQPQHF. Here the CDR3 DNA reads TGTGCCAGCAGCGGGGGGGAGGAGAGCAATCAGCCCCAGCATTTT.

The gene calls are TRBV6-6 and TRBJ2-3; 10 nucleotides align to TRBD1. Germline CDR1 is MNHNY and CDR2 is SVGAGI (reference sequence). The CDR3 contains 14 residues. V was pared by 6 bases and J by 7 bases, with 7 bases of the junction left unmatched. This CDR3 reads CASRTGTGENTQYF. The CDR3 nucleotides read TGTGCCAGCAGAACCGGGACAGGGGAAAATACGCAGTATTTT.

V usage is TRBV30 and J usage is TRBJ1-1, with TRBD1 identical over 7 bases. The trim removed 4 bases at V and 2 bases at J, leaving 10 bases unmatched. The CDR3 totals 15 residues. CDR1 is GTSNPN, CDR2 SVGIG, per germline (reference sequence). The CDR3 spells CAWKWAGGYNTEAFF. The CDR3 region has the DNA TGTGCCTGGAAGTGGGCAGGGGGATATAACACTGAAGCTTTCTTT. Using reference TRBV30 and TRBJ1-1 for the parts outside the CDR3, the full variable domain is SQTIHQWPATLVQPVGSPLSLECTVEGTSNPNLYWYRQAAGRGLQLLFYSVGIGQISSEVPQNLSASRPQDRQFILSSKKLLLSDSGFYLCAWKWAGGYNTEAFFGQGTRLTVV.

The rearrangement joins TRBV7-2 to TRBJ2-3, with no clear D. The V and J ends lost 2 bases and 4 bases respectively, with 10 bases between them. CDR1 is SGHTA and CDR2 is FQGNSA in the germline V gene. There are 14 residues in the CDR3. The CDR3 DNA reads TGTGCCAGCAGCTTAACCCTGGGCTCAGATACGCAGTATTTT. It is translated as CASSLTLGSDTQYF. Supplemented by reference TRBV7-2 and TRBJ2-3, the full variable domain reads GAGVSQSPSNKVTEKGKDVELRCDPISGHTALYWYRQSLGQGLEFLIYFQGNSAPDKSGLPSDRFSAERTGGSVSTLTIQRTQQEDSAVYLCASSLTLGSDTQYFGPGTRLTVL.

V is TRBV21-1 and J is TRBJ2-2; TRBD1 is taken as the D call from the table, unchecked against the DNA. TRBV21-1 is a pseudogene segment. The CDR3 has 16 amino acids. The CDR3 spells CASSISGQGDTGELFF. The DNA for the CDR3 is TGTGCCAGCAGCATATCGGGACAGGGCGACACCGGGGAGCTGTTTTTT.